This TCR beta chain was sequenced during a study of T cell responses to AZD1222 COVID-19 vaccine. Overall study: Pooled samples include second doses given at about 4 or 12 weeks. The study, taken as a whole, reports: Mapped onto spike, vaccine-associated CD4 TCRs spanned it and were dominant at 160-218 and 743-854. Repertoires in all cases were sampled only once the peak T cell response had passed. White British people made up most donors, females outnumbered males, and clonal diversity was possibly underestimated.

Sequencing used immunoSEQ multiplex PCR; TCRdb keeps in-frame clones, though not all of them. Here the sample spans 200,000 or so clones, approximately 94% being singletons. Germline assignment: CDR1 MNHEY and CDR2 SVGAGI. There are 12 residues in the CDR3. V dropped 2 bases and J dropped 7 bases, with 8 bases sitting between them. A remark on this clone: The antigen is not known.

The sequence was obtained from an adult in good health. The genes are TRBV6-5 and TRBJ1-2; D is unclear. The starting material was peripheral blood, obtained on day 0 of AZD1222 vaccination. CDR3 region: CASSYNQGGYTF. CDR3 sequence (DNA): TGTGCCAGCAGTTACAATCAAGGTGGCTACACCTTC.